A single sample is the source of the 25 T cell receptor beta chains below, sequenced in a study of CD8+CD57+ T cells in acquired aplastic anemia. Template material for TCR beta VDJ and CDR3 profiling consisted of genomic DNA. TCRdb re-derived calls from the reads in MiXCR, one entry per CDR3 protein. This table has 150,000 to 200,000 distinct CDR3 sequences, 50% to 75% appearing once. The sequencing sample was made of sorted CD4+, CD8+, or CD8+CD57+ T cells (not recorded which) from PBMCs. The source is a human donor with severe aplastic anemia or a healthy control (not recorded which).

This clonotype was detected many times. The CDR3 nucleotides are TGCAGTGCGCGCCGGGACAGGGAGAATCAGCCCCAGCATTTT. Amino acid sequence: CSARRDRENQPQHF. The rearrangement joins TRBV20-1 to TRBJ1-5; 9 bases are shared with TRBD1. The CDR3 is 14 amino acids. The germline gives CDR1 DFQATT, CDR2 SNEGSKA (reference sequence). With V trimmed by 6 bases and J by 4 bases, 7 bases remained unmatched.

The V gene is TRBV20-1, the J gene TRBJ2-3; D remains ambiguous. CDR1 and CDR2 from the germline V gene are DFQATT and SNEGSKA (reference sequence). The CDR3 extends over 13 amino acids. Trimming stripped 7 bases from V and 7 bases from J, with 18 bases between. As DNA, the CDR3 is TGCAGTGGTTCGGGCTTAGGGCGGAATACGCAGTATTTT. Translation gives CSGSGLGRNTQYF.

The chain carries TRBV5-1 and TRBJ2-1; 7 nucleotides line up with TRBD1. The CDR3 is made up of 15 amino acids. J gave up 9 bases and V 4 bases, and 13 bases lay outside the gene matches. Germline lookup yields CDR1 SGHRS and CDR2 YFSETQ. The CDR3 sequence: CASSVGQVGLGEQFF. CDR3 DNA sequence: TGCGCCAGCAGCGTCGGACAGGTGGGCCTGGGTGAGCAGTTCTTC.

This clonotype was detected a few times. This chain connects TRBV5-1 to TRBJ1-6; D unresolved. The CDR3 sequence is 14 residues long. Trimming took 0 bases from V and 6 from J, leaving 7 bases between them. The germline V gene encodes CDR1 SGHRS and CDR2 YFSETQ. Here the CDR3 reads CASSLDGPNSPLHF. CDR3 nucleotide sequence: TGCGCCAGCAGCTTGGATGGCCCTAATTCACCCCTCCACTTT. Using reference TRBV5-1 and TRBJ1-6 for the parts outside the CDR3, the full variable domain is KAGVTQTPRYLIKTRGQQVTLSCSPISGHRSVSWYQQTPGQGLQFLFEYFSETQRNKGNFPGRFSGRQFSNSRSEMNVSTLELGDSALYLCASSLDGPNSPLHFGNGTRLTVT.

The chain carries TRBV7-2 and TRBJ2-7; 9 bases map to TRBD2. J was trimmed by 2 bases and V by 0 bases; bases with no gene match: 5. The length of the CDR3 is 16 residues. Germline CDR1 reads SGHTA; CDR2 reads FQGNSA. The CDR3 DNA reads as TGTGCCAGCAGCTTAGCGGCGCTAGCGGGACCCTACGAGCAGTACTTC. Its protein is CASSLAALAGPYEQYF.

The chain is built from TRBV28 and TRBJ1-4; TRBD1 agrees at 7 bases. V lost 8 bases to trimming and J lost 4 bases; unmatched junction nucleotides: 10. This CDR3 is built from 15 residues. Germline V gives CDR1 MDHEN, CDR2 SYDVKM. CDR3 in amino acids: CASRPGDRVNEKLFF. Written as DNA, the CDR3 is TGTGCCAGCCGCCCAGGGGACAGAGTTAATGAAAAACTGTTTTTT.

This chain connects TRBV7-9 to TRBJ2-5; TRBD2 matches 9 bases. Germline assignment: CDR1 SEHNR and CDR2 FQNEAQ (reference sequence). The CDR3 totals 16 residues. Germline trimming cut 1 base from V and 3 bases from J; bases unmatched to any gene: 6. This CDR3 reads CASSLVGSGGKETQYF. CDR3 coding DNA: TGTGCCAGCAGCTTAGTCGGTAGCGGGGGAAAAGAGACCCAGTACTTC.

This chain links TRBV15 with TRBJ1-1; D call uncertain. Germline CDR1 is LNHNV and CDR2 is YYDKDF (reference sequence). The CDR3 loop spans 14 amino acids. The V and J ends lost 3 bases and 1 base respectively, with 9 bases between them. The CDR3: CATSRKLENTEAFF. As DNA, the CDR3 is TGTGCCACCAGCAGGAAACTGGAGAACACTGAAGCTTTCTTT.

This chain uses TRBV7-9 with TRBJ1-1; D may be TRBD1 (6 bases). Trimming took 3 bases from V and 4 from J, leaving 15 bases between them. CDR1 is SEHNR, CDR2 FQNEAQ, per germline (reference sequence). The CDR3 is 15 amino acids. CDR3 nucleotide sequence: TGTGCCAGCAGCTTGTACAGGGAGGGGAGCACTGAAGCTTTCTTT. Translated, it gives CASSLYREGSTEAFF.

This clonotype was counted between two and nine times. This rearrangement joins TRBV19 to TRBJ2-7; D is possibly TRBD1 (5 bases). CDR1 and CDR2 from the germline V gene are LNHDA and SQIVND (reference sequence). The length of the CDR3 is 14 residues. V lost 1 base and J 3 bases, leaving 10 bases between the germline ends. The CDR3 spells CASSIGGSLYEQYF. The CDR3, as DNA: TGTGCCAGTAGTATAGGGGGCAGTCTCTACGAGCAGTACTTC.

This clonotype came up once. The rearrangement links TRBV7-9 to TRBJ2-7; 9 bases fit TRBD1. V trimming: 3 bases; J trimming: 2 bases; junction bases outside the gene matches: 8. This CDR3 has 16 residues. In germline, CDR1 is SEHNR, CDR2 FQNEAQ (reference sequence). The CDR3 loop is CASSLDPTGGAYEQYF. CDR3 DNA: TGTGCCAGCAGCTTGGACCCGACAGGGGGAGCCTACGAGCAGTACTTC.

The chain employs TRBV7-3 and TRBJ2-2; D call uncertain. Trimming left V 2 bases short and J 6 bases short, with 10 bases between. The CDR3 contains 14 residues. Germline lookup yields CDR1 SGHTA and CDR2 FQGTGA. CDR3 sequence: CASSLLDKAGELFF. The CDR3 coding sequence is TGTGCCAGCAGCTTATTGGATAAGGCCGGGGAGCTGTTTTTT.

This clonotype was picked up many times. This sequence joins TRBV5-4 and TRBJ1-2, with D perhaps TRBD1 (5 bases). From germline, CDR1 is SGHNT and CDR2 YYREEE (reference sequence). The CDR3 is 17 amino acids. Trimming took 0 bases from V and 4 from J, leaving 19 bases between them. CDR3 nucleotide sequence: TGTGCCAGCAGCTTGGCCGGGAGGGGCGCCGGTGGCTATGGCTACACCTTC. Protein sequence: CASSLAGRGAGGYGYTF.

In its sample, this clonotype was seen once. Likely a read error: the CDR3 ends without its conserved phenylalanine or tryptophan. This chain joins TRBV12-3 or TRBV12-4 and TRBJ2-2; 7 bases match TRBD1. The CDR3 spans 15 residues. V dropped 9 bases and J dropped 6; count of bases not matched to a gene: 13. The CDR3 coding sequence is TGTGCCAGTGAATCAGACAGGGTGCGTGCCGGGGAGCTGTTTTCT. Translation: CASESDRVRAGELFS.

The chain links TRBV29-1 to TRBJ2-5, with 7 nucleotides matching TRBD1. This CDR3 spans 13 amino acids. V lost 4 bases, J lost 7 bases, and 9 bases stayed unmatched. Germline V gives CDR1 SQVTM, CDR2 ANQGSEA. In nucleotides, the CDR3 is TGCAGCGTTGCGATAGGGGGCGTCCCGACCCAGTACTTC. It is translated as CSVAIGGVPTQYF.

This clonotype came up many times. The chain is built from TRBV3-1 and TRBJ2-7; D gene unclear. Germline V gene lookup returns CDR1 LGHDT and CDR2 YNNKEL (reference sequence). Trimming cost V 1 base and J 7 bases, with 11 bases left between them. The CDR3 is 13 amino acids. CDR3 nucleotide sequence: TGTGCCAGCAGCCAAGTGGATAAGCTAGAGCAGTACTTC. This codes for CASSQVDKLEQYF.

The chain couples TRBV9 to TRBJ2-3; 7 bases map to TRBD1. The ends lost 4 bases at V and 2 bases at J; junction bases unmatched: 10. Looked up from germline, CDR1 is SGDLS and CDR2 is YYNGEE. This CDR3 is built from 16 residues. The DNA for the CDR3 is TGTGCCAGCAGCTTCCTCGGGACAGCGAACACAGATACGCAGTATTTT. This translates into CASSFLGTANTDTQYF.

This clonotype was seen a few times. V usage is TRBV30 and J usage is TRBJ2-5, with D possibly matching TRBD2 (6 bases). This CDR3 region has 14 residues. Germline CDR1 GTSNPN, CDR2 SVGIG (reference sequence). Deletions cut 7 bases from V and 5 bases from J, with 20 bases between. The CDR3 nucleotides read TGTGCCTTGGTTTTTGGGGGGTCGCGTGAGACCCAGTACTTC. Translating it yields CALVFGGSRETQYF.

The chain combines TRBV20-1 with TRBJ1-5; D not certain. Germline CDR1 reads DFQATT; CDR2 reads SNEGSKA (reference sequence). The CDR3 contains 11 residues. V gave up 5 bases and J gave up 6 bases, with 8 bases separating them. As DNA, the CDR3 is TGCAGTGCTCCGACGGCTCAGCCCCAGCATTTT. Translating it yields CSAPTAQPQHF.

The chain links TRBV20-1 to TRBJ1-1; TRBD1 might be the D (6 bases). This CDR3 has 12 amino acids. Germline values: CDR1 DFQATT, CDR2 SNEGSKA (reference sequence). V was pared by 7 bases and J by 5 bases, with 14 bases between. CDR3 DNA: TGCAGTGGTCAAACAGGGCAGACTGAAGCTTTCTTT. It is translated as CSGQTGQTEAFF.

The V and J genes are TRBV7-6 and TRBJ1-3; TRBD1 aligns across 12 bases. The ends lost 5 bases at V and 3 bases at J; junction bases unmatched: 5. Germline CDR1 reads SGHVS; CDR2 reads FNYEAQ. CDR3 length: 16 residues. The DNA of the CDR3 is TGTGCCAGCAGCACGGGACAGGGGGCCGGTGGAAACACCATATATTTT. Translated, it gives CASSTGQGAGGNTIYF.

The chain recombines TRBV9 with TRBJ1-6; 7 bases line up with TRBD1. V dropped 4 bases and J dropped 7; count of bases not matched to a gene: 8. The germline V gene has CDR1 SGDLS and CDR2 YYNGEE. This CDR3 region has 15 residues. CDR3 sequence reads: CASSTRQGSNSPLHF. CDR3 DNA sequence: TGTGCCAGCAGCACACGACAGGGATCGAATTCACCCCTCCACTTT.

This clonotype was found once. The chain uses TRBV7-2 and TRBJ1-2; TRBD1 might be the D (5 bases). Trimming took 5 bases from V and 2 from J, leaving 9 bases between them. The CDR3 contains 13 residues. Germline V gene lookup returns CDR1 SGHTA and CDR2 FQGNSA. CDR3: CASSRRDNYGYTF. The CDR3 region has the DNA TGTGCCAGCAGCCGCCGGGACAACTATGGCTACACCTTC.

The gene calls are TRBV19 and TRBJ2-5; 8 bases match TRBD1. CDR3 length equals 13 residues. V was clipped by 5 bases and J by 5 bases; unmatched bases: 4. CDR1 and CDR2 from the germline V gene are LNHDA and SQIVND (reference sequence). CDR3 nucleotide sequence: TGTGCCAGTAGTTTCGGACAGGGTGAGACCCAGTACTTC. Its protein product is CASSFGQGETQYF. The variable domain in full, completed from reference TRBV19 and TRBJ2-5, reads DGGITQSPKYLFRKEGQNVTLSCEQNLNHDAMYWYRQDPGQGLRLIYYSQIVNDFQKGDIAEGYSVSREKKESFPLTVTSAQKNPTAFYLCASSFGQGETQYFGPGTRLLVL.

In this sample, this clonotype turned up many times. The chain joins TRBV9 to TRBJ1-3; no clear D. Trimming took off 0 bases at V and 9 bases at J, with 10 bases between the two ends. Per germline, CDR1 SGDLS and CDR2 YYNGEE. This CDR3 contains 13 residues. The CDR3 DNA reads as TGTGCCAGCAGCGTAGGCAGTACGAGCACCATATATTTT. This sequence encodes CASSVGSTSTIYF. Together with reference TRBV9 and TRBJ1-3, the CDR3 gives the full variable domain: DSGVTQTPKHLITATGQRVTLRCSPRSGDLSVYWYQQSLDQGLQFLIQYYNGEERAKGNILERFSAQQFPDLHSELNLSSLELGDSALYFCASSVGSTSTIYFGEGSWLTVV.